This T cell receptor beta chain was identified during a study of CD8+ T cells in alopecia areata. General study points: On tofacitinib, scalp and blood still held many of the expanded lesional clones.

Treatment reported: oral pan-JAK inhibitor, 5-10 mg twice daily. Extraction of RNA preceded its reverse transcription into cDNA, which served as the sequencing template. Data came from immunoSEQ multiplex PCR; TCRdb stores just in-frame clones and leaves some out. The sample shows roughly 190,000 clones, about three fifths of them seen only once. V dropped 0 bases and J dropped 7 bases, with 4 bases sitting between them. The germline gives CDR1 SGHDT, CDR2 YYEEEE. The CDR3 runs to 12 residues. Details on this clone: Its antigen is unknown.

This sample comprised CD4+ T cells sorted from blood, obtained at week 24, from a patient treated with tofacitinib. The rearrangement links TRBV5-6 to TRBJ2-2; no reliable D call. The TCR originated in a human donor with alopecia areata. The CDR3 loop reads CASSLAVGELFF. DNA for the CDR3: TGTGCCAGCAGCTTGGCTGTCGGGGAGCTGTTTTTT.